A single sample is the source of the 29 T cell receptor beta chains below, sequenced in a study of T cell repertoires in MIS-A myocarditis. Data came from immunoSEQ multiplex PCR; TCRdb stores just in-frame clones and leaves some out. The data show over 9,000 clones, 65% to 90% seen once. The material sequenced was right ventricle heart tissue obtained at autopsy. These receptors were obtained from a man in his late teens or twenties with fulminant myocarditis from multisystem inflammatory syndrome in adults (MIS-A) after COVID-19.

This clone was recorded a few times. This chain links TRBV28 with TRBJ1-4, with no clear D. CDR3 size: 14 residues. The V end lost 5 bases, the J end lost 7 bases, and 14 bases lay between the germline ends. Germline V gene sequence: CDR1 MDHEN, CDR2 SYDVKM. The CDR3 region is CASSEGYVPEKLFF. CDR3 nucleotide sequence: TGTGCCAGCAGTGAGGGTTACGTCCCTGAAAAACTGTTTTTT.

V gene TRBV19 combines with J gene TRBJ2-7; 14 nucleotides line up with TRBD2. V dropped 3 bases and J dropped 6; count of bases not matched to a gene: 4. The germline CDR1 and CDR2 sequences are LNHDA and SQIVND (reference sequence). This CDR3 contains 15 residues. The CDR3 here is CASSMTSGRGVEQYF. The CDR3 nucleotides are TGTGCCAGTAGTATGACTAGCGGGAGGGGCGTCGAGCAGTACTTC.

The rearrangement links TRBV21-1 to TRBJ1-1; TRBD1 reflects the table's D call only, with no check against the DNA. TRBV21-1 is given as a pseudogene. The CDR3 covers 15 residues. CDR3 protein: CASSKGTRGNTEAFF. CDR3 bases: TGTGCCAGCAGCAAAGGGACCAGGGGGAACACTGAAGCTTTCTTT.

This chain connects TRBV6-4 to TRBJ1-6; D not resolved. The V and J ends lost 8 bases and 7 bases respectively, with 15 bases between them. CDR1 is MRHNA and CDR2 is SNTAGT in the germline V gene. There are 14 residues in the CDR3. The CDR3 DNA sequence: TGTGCCAGCCCTGCGGACGATTCGAATTCACCCCTCCACTTT. It encodes CASPADDSNSPLHF.

This rearrangement joins TRBV29-1 to TRBJ1-1, with D unclear. The CDR3 runs 13 residues. The germline CDR1 and CDR2 sequences are SQVTM and ANQGSEA. V dropped 5 bases and J dropped 0 bases, with 10 bases sitting between them. The CDR3 DNA reads as TGCAGCGTTCGGACGGCCATGAACACTGAAGCTTTCTTT. Its protein is CSVRTAMNTEAFF.

CDR3 coding DNA: TGTGCCAGCTCATTCGGACAGGGCAGGGCTAATGAAAAACTGTTTTTT. This codes for CASSFGQGRANEKLFF. The chain has TRBV18 and TRBJ1-4, with TRBD1 matching 8 bases. J was trimmed by 3 bases and V by 5 bases; bases with no gene match: 8. From germline, CDR1 is KGHSH and CDR2 LQKENI. The CDR3 has 16 amino acids.

This chain joins TRBV5-4 and TRBJ1-1; a possible D gene is TRBD1 (5 bases). The ends were cut back, 4 bases at V and 5 bases at J, with 15 bases in the middle. This CDR3 is 14 amino acids long. Germline V gene sequence: CDR1 SGHNT, CDR2 YYREEE (reference sequence). For the CDR3, the DNA is TGTGCCAGCAGCGGGCGCCAGGGTATAACTGAAGCTTTCTTT. Amino acids: CASSGRQGITEAFF.

The table lists this clone with a count of one. The chain employs TRBV6-1 and TRBJ2-7; TRBD2 agrees at 9 bases. Germline CDR1 is MNHNS and CDR2 is SASEGT. CDR3 size: 16 residues. Trimming removed 4 bases from V and 1 base from J; junction bases left unmatched: 8. CDR3 in DNA: TGTGCCAGCAGTGGGCCTTCGGCGGGAGGGTCCTACGAGCAGTACTTC. This translates into CASSGPSAGGSYEQYF.

The CDR3 nucleotides read TGCGCCAGCAGCCTGCGGGCGGGGGGGAACAATGAGCAGTTCTTC. It yields the protein CASSLRAGGNNEQFF. The chain recombines TRBV4-1 with TRBJ2-1; 9 positions agree with TRBD2. J lost 5 bases, V lost 4 bases, and 6 bases had no gene match. The CDR3 totals 15 residues. Per the germline V gene, CDR1 is MGHRA and CDR2 is YSYEKL.

The rearrangement links TRBV6-4 to TRBJ2-1, with 9 bases that match TRBD2. Germline V gives CDR1 MRHNA, CDR2 SNTAGT. This CDR3 is built from 15 residues. With 5 bases clipped from V and 5 bases from J, the junction kept 7 bases outside the gene matches. The CDR3 sequence: CASSILAGSDNEQFF. The CDR3 DNA follows: TGTGCCAGCAGTATCCTAGCGGGGAGTGACAATGAGCAGTTCTTC.

V gene TRBV5-1 combines with J gene TRBJ2-7, with D perhaps matching TRBD1 (6 bases). Trimming removed 3 bases at V and 10 bases at J, with 17 bases between. This CDR3 comprises 13 residues. The V gene's germline CDR1 is SGHRS and CDR2 YFSETQ. CDR3 nucleotides: TGCGCCAGCAGCTGGGCGGAGGACAGCTCCCAGTACTTC. Its translation is CASSWAEDSSQYF.

The gene calls are TRBV24-1 and TRBJ2-3; TRBD2 matches at 15 bases. Germline CDR1 KGHDR, CDR2 SFDVKD. This CDR3 region has 16 residues. The ends lost 4 bases at V and 6 bases at J; junction bases unmatched: 4. In DNA form, the CDR3 reads TGTGCCACCAGTGACCCCGGGACTAGCGGGAGGGATACGCAGTATTTT. Residues: CATSDPGTSGRDTQYF.

The V and J genes are TRBV5-1 and TRBJ2-3; 8 nucleotides match TRBD2. V gave up 5 bases and J gave up 1 base; unmatched junction bases: 12. CDR1 is SGHRS and CDR2 is YFSETQ in the germline V gene. The CDR3 runs 17 residues. CDR3 DNA: TGCGCCAGCAGTTTTAATCCAAGCGGGAGCGGCACAGATACGCAGTATTTT. Amino acids: CASSFNPSGSGTDTQYF.

This rearrangement joins TRBV19 to TRBJ2-7; 7 bases map to TRBD2. CDR3 length: 14 amino acids. Germline assignment: CDR1 LNHDA and CDR2 SQIVND (reference sequence). With V trimmed by 9 bases and J by 3 bases, 11 bases remained unmatched. The CDR3 region has the DNA TGTGCCAGCTCCCCCTGGCGGGAGAGCTACGAGCAGTACTTC. This gives the protein CASSPWRESYEQYF.

V and J are TRBV30 and TRBJ1-1, with 7 bases fitting TRBD1. CDR3 length: 14 amino acids. V lost 7 bases, J lost 6 bases, and 14 bases stayed unmatched. Germline V gene lookup returns CDR1 GTSNPN and CDR2 SVGIG (reference sequence). The CDR3 nucleotides read TGTGCCTTAAGACAGGGCCAAAGCACCGCTGAAGCTTTCTTT. It encodes CALRQGQSTAEAFF.

CDR3 nucleotide sequence: TGCGCCAGCAGCTTGCGGGCCAGGGGCCACGAGCAGTACTTC. It translates to CASSLRARGHEQYF. The rearrangement uses TRBV5-1 and TRBJ2-7, with D possibly TRBD1 on 6 matching bases. Trimming left V 1 base short and J 5 bases short, with 13 bases between. CDR3 size: 14 residues. Germline loops: CDR1 SGHRS, CDR2 YFSETQ.

The chain joins TRBV3-1 (or the pseudogene TRBV3-2) to TRBJ1-1, with D possibly matching TRBD1 (5 bases). CDR1 is LGHDT and CDR2 is YNNKEL in the germline V gene (reference sequence). V lost 1 base, J lost 4 bases, and 13 bases lay in between. The CDR3 is 15 residues long. CDR3: CASSQGVVGGTEAFF. The CDR3, as DNA: TGTGCCAGCAGCCAAGGGGTTGTCGGGGGCACTGAAGCTTTCTTT.

The chain couples TRBV28 to TRBJ2-7; a possible D gene is TRBD1 (6 bases). Per the germline V gene, CDR1 is MDHEN and CDR2 is SYDVKM. The CDR3 sequence is 14 residues long. V lost 5 bases to trimming and J lost 7 bases, with 18 bases between them. CDR3 coding DNA: TGTGCCAGCAGTCCCCCGGGACCGAGGGGGGAGCAGTACTTC. It specifies CASSPPGPRGEQYF.

V gene TRBV5-5 combines with J gene TRBJ2-7, with D possibly being TRBD1 (6 bases). This CDR3 comprises 14 residues. Germline V gene sequence: CDR1 SGHKS, CDR2 YYEKEE (reference sequence). V lost 0 bases, J lost 5 bases, and 12 bases lay in between. In DNA, the CDR3 is TGTGCCAGCAGCTTGGACAGGGTGGGCAACGAGCAGTACTTC. It encodes CASSLDRVGNEQYF.

This clone was picked up a small number of times. The V call is TRBV7-9, the J call TRBJ1-5; D unresolved. Trimming stripped 3 bases from V and 2 bases from J, with 11 bases between. In germline, CDR1 is SEHNR, CDR2 FQNEAQ (reference sequence). This CDR3 has 15 amino acids. The CDR3 nucleotides are TGTGCCAGCAGCTTCGGTCCCGATGGCAATCAGCCCCAGCATTTT. Residues: CASSFGPDGNQPQHF.

The rearrangement links TRBV7-8 to TRBJ2-7; D tentatively fits TRBD1 or TRBD2 (5 bases each). CDR1 and CDR2 from the germline V gene are SGHVS and FQNEAQ. The CDR3 loop spans 12 amino acids. V dropped 5 bases and J dropped 2 bases, with 7 bases sitting between them. CDR3 sequence reads: CASSLGAYEQYF. The CDR3 DNA is TGTGCCAGCAGCCTGGGGGCCTACGAGCAGTACTTC.

The chain uses TRBV5-4 and TRBJ1-1, with a possible D match to TRBD1 (5 bases). The germline V gene encodes CDR1 SGHNT and CDR2 YYREEE (reference sequence). The CDR3 extends over 14 amino acids. Trimming took 2 bases from V and 3 from J, leaving 11 bases between them. For the CDR3, the DNA is TGTGCCAGCAGCTTCGCGGGGCGGGACACTGAAGCTTTCTTT. This codes for CASSFAGRDTEAFF.

This chain joins TRBV29-1 and TRBJ2-2; D may correspond to TRBD1 or TRBD2 (6 bases each). Trimming shortened V by 4 bases and J by 7 bases, and 13 bases separated the two germline ends. The germline V gene encodes CDR1 SQVTM and CDR2 ANQGSEA. This CDR3 has 13 residues. The CDR3 region is CSVVTGAGGELFF. The CDR3 DNA reads as TGCAGCGTTGTTACGGGGGCCGGCGGGGAGCTGTTTTTT.

This sequence joins TRBV27 and TRBJ2-2; a possible D gene is TRBD2 (6 bases). This CDR3 has 16 amino acids. CDR1 and CDR2 (germline): MNHEY, SMNVEV (reference sequence). With 2 bases removed from V and 3 bases from J, the gap between germline ends came to 13 bases. In DNA, the CDR3 is TGTGCCAGCAGTTTAAGGGGCGGGACTCACACCGGGGAGCTGTTTTTT. Encoded protein: CASSLRGGTHTGELFF.

V usage is TRBV7-2 and J usage is TRBJ1-2; TRBD1 aligns across 9 bases. The CDR3 extends over 14 amino acids. Looked up from germline, CDR1 is SGHTA and CDR2 is FQGNSA. J gave up 7 bases and V 3 bases, and 6 bases lay outside the gene matches. The CDR3 spells CASSLQQGAVGYTF. In nucleotides, the CDR3 is TGTGCCAGCAGCTTGCAACAGGGGGCGGTTGGCTACACCTTC. Variable domain in full (rest from reference TRBV7-2 and TRBJ1-2): GAGVSQSPSNKVTEKGKDVELRCDPISGHTALYWYRQSLGQGLEFLIYFQGNSAPDKSGLPSDRFSAERTGGSVSTLTIQRTQQEDSAVYLCASSLQQGAVGYTFGSGTRLTVV.

This chain connects TRBV5-6 to TRBJ1-2; D not certain. Germline values: CDR1 SGHDT, CDR2 YYEEEE. CDR3 size: 13 residues. Trimming took 4 bases from V and 7 from J, leaving 14 bases between them. The CDR3 is CASSPQLGIGYTF. The CDR3 bases are TGTGCCAGCAGCCCACAGCTGGGAATTGGCTACACCTTC.

The chain links TRBV7-6 to TRBJ1-1, with a possible D match to TRBD1 (6 bases). CDR3 size: 13 residues. Trimming removed 3 bases from V and 4 bases from J, with 9 bases in between. Germline V lookup: CDR1 SGHVS, CDR2 FNYEAQ. The CDR3 bases are TGTGCCAGCAGCTTCAGGGGTGGCACTGAAGCTTTCTTT. Amino acids: CASSFRGGTEAFF.

The table lists this clone with a few counts. The chain uses TRBV11-2 and TRBJ2-2; D unclear. The CDR3 contains 12 residues. Per germline, CDR1 SGHAT and CDR2 FQNNGV. Deletions cut 5 bases from V and 7 bases from J, with 8 bases between. The CDR3 region has the DNA TGTGCCAGCAGCCCCGTGAGCGGGGAGCTGTTTTTT. Translated, it gives CASSPVSGELFF.

The chain uses TRBV9 and TRBJ2-2, with 7 bases lining up with TRBD2. The CDR3 is made up of 17 amino acids. Germline V CDR1 and CDR2: SGDLS, YYNGEE. With V trimmed by 4 bases and J by 4 bases, 13 bases remained unmatched. This CDR3 reads CASSPSQLAWATGELFF. Written as DNA, the CDR3 is TGTGCCAGCAGCCCAAGCCAACTAGCGTGGGCCACCGGGGAGCTGTTTTTT.